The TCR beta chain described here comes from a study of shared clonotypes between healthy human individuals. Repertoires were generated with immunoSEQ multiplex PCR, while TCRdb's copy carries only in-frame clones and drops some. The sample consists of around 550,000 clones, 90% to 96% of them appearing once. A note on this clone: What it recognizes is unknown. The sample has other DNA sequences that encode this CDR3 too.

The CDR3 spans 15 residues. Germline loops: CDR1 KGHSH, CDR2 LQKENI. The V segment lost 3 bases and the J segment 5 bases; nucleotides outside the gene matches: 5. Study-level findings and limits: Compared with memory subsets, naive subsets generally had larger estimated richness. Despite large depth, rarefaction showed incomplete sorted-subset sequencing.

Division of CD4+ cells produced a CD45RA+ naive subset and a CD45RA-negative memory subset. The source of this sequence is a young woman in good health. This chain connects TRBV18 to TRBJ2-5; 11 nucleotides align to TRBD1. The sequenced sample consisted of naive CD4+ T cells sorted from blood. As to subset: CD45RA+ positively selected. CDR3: CASSPGQGAGETQYF. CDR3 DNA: TGTGCCAGCTCACCCGGACAGGGGGCAGGGGAGACCCAGTACTTC.